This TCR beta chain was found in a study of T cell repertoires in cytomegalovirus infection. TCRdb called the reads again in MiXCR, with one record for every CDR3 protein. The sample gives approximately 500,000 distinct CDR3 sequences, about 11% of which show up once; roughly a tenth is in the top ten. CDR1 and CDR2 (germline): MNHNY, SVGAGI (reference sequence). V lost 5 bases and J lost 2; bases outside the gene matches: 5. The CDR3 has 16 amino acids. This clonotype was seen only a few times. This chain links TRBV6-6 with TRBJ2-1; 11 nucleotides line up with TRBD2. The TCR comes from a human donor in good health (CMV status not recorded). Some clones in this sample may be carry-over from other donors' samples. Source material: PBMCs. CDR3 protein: CASSPPTSGAYNEQFF. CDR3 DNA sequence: TGTGCCAGCAGTCCCCCGACTAGCGGGGCCTACAATGAGCAGTTCTTC.